A selection of T cell receptor beta chains follows, all from one sample in a study of shared clonotypes between healthy human individuals. TCRdb's table, derived via immunoSEQ multiplex PCR, lists solely in-frame clones and lacks some. The table lists 2 million to 2.5 million clones, 90% to 95% of them singletons, with under 0.45% in the top ten. Sequenced sample: naive CD4+ T cells from PBMCs. The receptors were sampled from a man between 18 and 35 years old in good health. Some clones in this sample may be carry-over from other donors' samples. Each CDR3 is given with its conserved first and last residue. The D gene is left open where the match is weak. Clone sizes are given selectively: once, few, many, or a class where the clone is expanded.

d_call clone_size j_call v_call cdr3_nt cdr3_aa
TRBD1 - TRBJ2-7 TRBV30 TGTGCCTGGAGTTCCGACAGGGCCTACGAGCAGTACTTC CAWSSDRAYEQYF
- - TRBJ2-3 TRBV4-1 TGCGCCAGCAGCCAAGAAATGGGGCGAGATACGCAGTATTTT CASSQEMGRDTQYF
- once TRBJ2-5 TRBV5-6 TGTGCCAGCAGCTTGGGGGCACGAGGGGAGCAGTACTTC CASSLGARGEQYF
- once TRBJ2-1 TRBV28 TGTGCCAGCAGTTTGGACACGGGGACCTACAATGAGCAGTTCTTC CASSLDTGTYNEQFF
TRBD1 once TRBJ1-1 TRBV19 TGTGCCAGTAGTATGCCACAGGGGGTAGGGGGCACTGAAGCTTTCTTT CASSMPQGVGGTEAFF
- - TRBJ1-2 TRBV28 TGTGCCAGCAGTTTTGTACCCAGCGGCTACACCTTC CASSFVPSGYTF
- - TRBJ1-5 TRBV30 TGTGCCTGGAGTCTCGGGAGCCCGCCCCAGCATTTT CAWSLGSPPQHF
TRBD1 - TRBJ2-1 TRBV7-2 TGTGCCAGCAGCCTGACAGGGCAAGCTTCCTACAATGAGCAGTTCTTC CASSLTGQASYNEQFF
- - TRBJ2-1 TRBV10-3 TGTGCCATCAGGCCCCGGGGCGGAGCGGATGACAATGAGCAGTTCTTC CAIRPRGGADDNEQFF
- - TRBJ2-7 TRBV7-2 TGTGCCAGCAGCTTAGTGCTGCTCTTATACGAGCAGTACTTC CASSLVLLLYEQYF
- - TRBJ1-5 TRBV7-2 TGTGCCAGCAGCTTTGAGACAGCGGGCAATCAGCCCCAGCATTTT CASSFETAGNQPQHF
- - TRBJ1-2 TRBV19 TGTGCCAGTAGCGTTACTTCTAACTATGGCTACACCTTC CASSVTSNYGYTF
TRBD2 - TRBJ2-7 TRBV19 TGTGCCAGTCTCGGCGGAGCGGGAAGGGGTGGTTTTGGCGAGCAGTACTTC CASLGGAGRGGFGEQYF
- - TRBJ2-3 TRBV7-9 TGTGCCAGCAGGCGTGGGGCAGATACGCAGTATTTT CASRRGADTQYF
- - TRBJ2-5 TRBV28 TGTGCCAGCACCGTTTTAGGGAAGACCCAGTACTTC CASTVLGKTQYF
- few TRBJ1-1 TRBV5-1 TGCGCCAGCAGCCGGGAGGGGATTGAAGCTTTCTTT CASSREGIEAFF
- - TRBJ2-1 TRBV9 TGTGCCAGCAGCGGACAAGCGGGCTCCTACAATGAGCAGTTCTTC CASSGQAGSYNEQFF
- - TRBJ2-7 TRBV6-7 TGTGCCAGCAGTTACTCGACCCAGGGACGGGCCCACGAGCAGTACTTC CASSYSTQGRAHEQYF
- - TRBJ2-3 TRBV15 TGTGCCACCAGCAGGGACACCCCACCAGATACGCAGTATTTT CATSRDTPPDTQYF
- - TRBJ1-1 TRBV5-1 TGCGCCAGCAGCCCCCCCCAAGGGAACACTGAAGCTTTCTTT CASSPPQGNTEAFF
TRBD2 - TRBJ2-5 TRBV7-3 TGTGCCAGCAGCTTGGCAGCGGGAGCTCAAGAGACCCAGTACTTC CASSLAAGAQETQYF
TRBD1 - TRBJ2-7 TRBV6-5 TGTGCCAGCAGTTACTCTCTGGACAGGGTCTACGAGCAGTACTTC CASSYSLDRVYEQYF
- - TRBJ2-3 TRBV30 TGTGCCTGGAGTCGCACCGCCGGCACAGATACGCAGTATTTT CAWSRTAGTDTQYF
- - TRBJ2-7 TRBV5-6 TGTGCCAGCAGCTCAACTAGTCTCGACGAGCAGTACTTC CASSSTSLDEQYF
TRBD1 - TRBJ2-6 TRBV6-1 TGTGCCAGCGAACCCCAGGGGGCTGGGGCCAACGTCCTGACTTTC CASEPQGAGANVLTF
TRBD1 - TRBJ1-3 TRBV28 TGTGCCAGCCGTACAACAGGGGAGAAATCTGGAAACACCATATATTTT CASRTTGEKSGNTIYF
TRBD1 - TRBJ2-1 TRBV6-5 TGTGCCACCACCGGGACAGGGGGCGAGGTGAATGAGCAGTTCTTC CATTGTGGEVNEQFF
- - TRBJ1-4 TRBV7-2 TGTGCCAGCAGCTTAAATAGGGATGAAAAACTGTTTTTT CASSLNRDEKLFF
- - TRBJ2-2 TRBV15 TGTGCCCCCACCCGACGGTCAACAACTTTATTGAACACCGGGGAGCTGTTTTTT CAPTRRSTTLLNTGELFF
TRBD2 - TRBJ2-1 TRBV7-8 TGTGCCAGCAGTTATACTCGGGAGGATGAGCAGTTCTTC CASSYTREDEQFF
- - TRBJ1-4 TRBV11-2 TGTGCCAGCAGCCCGGGCACTCCCGGATTGGATGAAAAACTGTTTTTT CASSPGTPGLDEKLFF
- - TRBJ2-1 TRBV7-2 TGTGCCAGCAGCTTACAGGGGTCTCCTTACAATGAGCAGTTCTTC CASSLQGSPYNEQFF
- - TRBJ1-4 TRBV7-9 TGTGCCAGCAGCTTATGGCCAACAACTAATGAAAAACTGTTTTTT CASSLWPTTNEKLFF
- - TRBJ2-1 TRBV7-7 TGTGCCAGCGCATCTTATACCTACAATGAGCAGTTCTTC CASASYTYNEQFF
- once TRBJ1-2 TRBV28 TGTGCCAGCAGCTGGGCCGGGAGTCAGGGATATGGCTACACCTTC CASSWAGSQGYGYTF
- - TRBJ1-1 TRBV5-1 TGCGCCAGCAGTGGGTTAACAGCTAACACTGAAGCTTTCTTT CASSGLTANTEAFF
TRBD1 - TRBJ2-7 TRBV18 TGTGCCAGCTCACCAGTCGGACAGGGTAACGAGCAGTACTTC CASSPVGQGNEQYF
- - TRBJ2-7 TRBV5-1 TGCGCCAGCGCCCCGGCTAGGTTAAGGGTCGACGAGCAGTACTTC CASAPARLRVDEQYF
TRBD1 - TRBJ2-1 TRBV18 TGTGCCAGCTCACCACCGGGACAGGGGCCCTACAATGAGCAGTTCTTC CASSPPGQGPYNEQFF
- - TRBJ1-1 TRBV11-1 TGTGCCAGCAGCTTAATTGCGGACACTGAAGCTTTCTTT CASSLIADTEAFF
- - TRBJ2-1 TRBV9 TGTGCCAGCAGCGGTGGTTTTGAGCAGTTCTTC CASSGGFEQFF
- - TRBJ1-2 TRBV5-1 TGCGCCAGCAGCTTGGACAGCTCGAGTGGCTACACCTTC CASSLDSSSGYTF
- - TRBJ1-2 TRBV29-1 TGCAGCGTTGATGACCCCGGGATCTATGGCTACACCTTC CSVDDPGIYGYTF
- - TRBJ2-5 TRBV7-9 TGTGCCAGCAGCTTCGGAGAGACCCAGTACTTC CASSFGETQYF
- - TRBJ2-3 TRBV5-1 TGCGCCAGCAGCTTGGGCGGAAGCACAGATACGCAGTATTTT CASSLGGSTDTQYF
TRBD1 few TRBJ1-1 TRBV7-9 TGTGCCAGCAGCTCCCGGAGGGGGACAGTGAACACTGAAGCTTTCTTT CASSSRRGTVNTEAFF
TRBD1 - TRBJ1-2 TRBV6-5 TGTGCCAGCAGTAGACAGGGCCTAAACTATGGCTACACCTTC CASSRQGLNYGYTF
- - TRBJ2-5 TRBV6-1 TGTGCCAGCAGTGACGCGCCTCAGGGGTTTGCAGAGACCCAGTACTTC CASSDAPQGFAETQYF
TRBD2 - TRBJ2-2 TRBV14 TGTGCCAGCAGCCATTGGAGGACTAGCGGGATGGCCGGGGAGCTGTTTTTT CASSHWRTSGMAGELFF
TRBD1 - TRBJ2-2 TRBV4-3 TGCGCCAGCAGCCAATCTGACGGGACAGGGTTAGTGGGGGAGCTGTTTTTT CASSQSDGTGLVGELFF
TRBD1 once TRBJ1-1 TRBV7-2 TGTGCCAGCAGCTTAGAACGCAGGGGGAGTTCAACTGAAGCTTTCTTT CASSLERRGSSTEAFF
- - TRBJ2-1 TRBV11-2 TGTGCCAGCAGCTTAGTTACCCTTTCAAACTACAATGAGCAGTTCTTC CASSLVTLSNYNEQFF
- once TRBJ2-7 TRBV5-1 TGCGCCAGCAGCTGGGAGGGACAGTCCTACGAGCAGTACTTC CASSWEGQSYEQYF